The T cell receptor beta chain under discussion was sequenced for a study of blood T cell repertoires in COVID-19. Background on the study: Sources were T cells, B-cell-depleted T cells, or PBMCs; the material itself was cDNA or gDNA.

Profiled with immunoSEQ multiplex PCR; TCRdb holds only in-frame clones, not every one. This table holds 40,000 to 45,000 clones, roughly nine tenths found once. Germline V gene sequence: CDR1 SGHRS, CDR2 YFSETQ. V was cut by 4 bases and J by 5 bases, with 19 bases left in between. The CDR3 consists of 16 residues. This clone occurred once. The sample consisted of peripheral blood. The source is a human donor in a cohort sampled during active COVID-19. This sequence joins TRBV5-1 and TRBJ2-1; D might be TRBD2 (7 bases). The CDR3 DNA reads TGCGCCAGCAGCCCGGGGGGCCTAGGGGGGCACAATGAGCAGTTCTTC. Translated: CASSPGGLGGHNEQFF.